The rows below give T cell receptor beta chains drawn from one sample of a study of shared clonotypes between healthy human individuals. TCRdb's table, derived via immunoSEQ multiplex PCR, lists solely in-frame clones and lacks some. Among about 590,000 clones listed, 95% to 96% were seen once. The specimen sequenced was naive CD8+ T cells sorted from blood. These TCRs come from a woman younger than 45 in good health. Both conserved end residues are part of each CDR3. Each record gives: clone size, J gene, V gene, CDR3 protein. Clone size, where shown, is once, few, many, or a class for clones that have expanded.

>-|TRBJ2-7|TRBV11-2
CASSLGLAGPYEQYF
>-|TRBJ2-7|TRBV28
CASSFMTTGNSYEQYF
>-|TRBJ2-7|TRBV29-1
CSVEDRGYEQYF
>-|TRBJ2-7|TRBV6-5
CASSLRANLGEQYF
>-|TRBJ1-3|TRBV11-2
CASSLGTPATIYF
>-|TRBJ1-5|TRBV19
CASSIGAAGPTQPQHF
>-|TRBJ2-1|TRBV2
CASSEEASGYINEQFF
>-|TRBJ1-3|TRBV14
CASSHGSLGNTIYF
>once|TRBJ2-7|TRBV2
CASSISEQYF
>-|TRBJ2-7|TRBV4-2
CASSQESYGILYEQYF
>-|TRBJ1-1|TRBV25-1
CASSPGQNTEAFF
>-|TRBJ1-6|TRBV19
CASRPGQGRDNSPLHF
>-|TRBJ2-3|TRBV2
CASKWEGQDTQYF
>-|TRBJ2-7|TRBV27
CASSLAGAFYEQYF
>-|TRBJ2-1|TRBV27
CASKGGRVEQFF
>-|TRBJ2-1|TRBV7-9
CASRLSSYNEQFF
>once|TRBJ2-2|TRBV5-6
CASSLWTENTGELFF
>-|TRBJ2-7|TRBV13
CASSSRDSGYEQYF
>-|TRBJ2-7|TRBV9
CASSEGQGYEQYF
>once|TRBJ2-1|TRBV7-2
CASSSTPGNSNEQFF
>-|TRBJ2-3|TRBV10-3
CAISTDRTDTQYF
>-|TRBJ2-1|TRBV28
CASSPKPGLLYNEQFF
>-|TRBJ2-7|TRBV27
CASSLRFPSGRVNEQYF
>once|TRBJ2-1|TRBV29-1
CSCLREGSEQFF
>-|TRBJ1-1|TRBV27
CASSSGRYHTEAFF
>-|TRBJ2-3|TRBV7-2
CASRGGAPDTQYF
>-|TRBJ1-5|TRBV5-4
CASSQGGAGDQPQHF
>-|TRBJ2-7|TRBV4-2
CASSQEWAGIGEQYF
>-|-|TRBV5-6
CASSFGSSYEQYF
>-|TRBJ1-1|TRBV23-1
CASSQKDRVEPEAFF
>-|TRBJ1-1|TRBV19
CASSIWGMYTEAFF
>-|TRBJ1-2|TRBV4-1
CASSSVGGVDGYTF
>-|TRBJ1-1|TRBV30
CARESEAMNTEAFF
>-|TRBJ1-1|TRBV5-6
CASSLASRGDEAFF
>once|TRBJ2-3|TRBV28
CASSFDGYRTGHGTDTQYF
>-|TRBJ2-1|TRBV5-6
CASSPTVYNEQFF
>-|TRBJ2-7|TRBV15
CATSREGGSSYEQYF
>-|TRBJ1-1|TRBV15
CATSSLVGGWNTEAFF
>-|TRBJ1-6|TRBV19
CASSMTVQNSPLHF
>-|TRBJ2-1|TRBV29-1
CSVETGLMWNEQFF
>-|TRBJ2-5|TRBV11-3
CASSAGLAGEETQYF
>-|-|TRBV7-6
CASSSRARDRDPYEQYF
>once|TRBJ2-1|TRBV28
CASTPGQRSYNEQFF
>-|TRBJ2-7|TRBV6-5
CASSPSGTVSYEQYF
>-|-|TRBV27
CASRLAAGYEQYF
>-|TRBJ2-2|TRBV7-9
CASLLGRTGELFF
>-|TRBJ1-2|TRBV6-5
CASSYSDRDYGYTF
>-|TRBJ2-7|TRBV9
CASSVVEGAPGTPKAYEQYF
>-|TRBJ2-7|TRBV27
CASSIGAVSWEQYF
>-|TRBJ2-1|TRBV29-1
CSVEYGRAVNEQFF
>-|TRBJ1-3|TRBV28
CASSDLSGNTIYF
>-|TRBJ2-7|TRBV6-5
CASSYPGEGGYEQYF
>-|TRBJ1-5|TRBV28
CASSTRTGWVWSNQPQHF
>-|-|TRBV5-1
CASSFRVAYEQYF
>once|TRBJ1-4|TRBV7-6
CASSLVGAPANEKLFF
>once|TRBJ1-2|TRBV5-4
CASSLGPANYGYTF
>-|TRBJ1-5|TRBV4-2
CASSDEQGQPQHF
>-|TRBJ2-7|TRBV7-9
CASSLRTSEWGFYEQYF